This TCR beta chain was observed in a study of T cells in narcolepsy. Germline V gene sequence: CDR1 SGHTA, CDR2 FQGNSA. CDR3 length: 13 amino acids. Study-wide findings and caveats: Some memory CD4+ repertoires had no autoreactive clone sequences.

In its sample, this clone was seen once. The antigen remains unidentified. A read error may produce the germline difference seen at one junction end. The assay was immunoSEQ multiplex PCR, and TCRdb's table has in-frame clones only and misses some. Of tens of thousands of clones in the sample, roughly nine tenths were seen once. This clonotype was sampled from a human donor with narcolepsy. The chain combines TRBV7-2 with TRBJ2-4; a weak D match, TRBD1 (6 bases). What was sequenced was CD45RA- memory CD4+ T cells from PBMCs. CDR3 DNA sequence: TGTGCCAGCAGCTTCGCAGGGGAGTGGATCATGAACTTC. It encodes CASSFAGEWIMNF.